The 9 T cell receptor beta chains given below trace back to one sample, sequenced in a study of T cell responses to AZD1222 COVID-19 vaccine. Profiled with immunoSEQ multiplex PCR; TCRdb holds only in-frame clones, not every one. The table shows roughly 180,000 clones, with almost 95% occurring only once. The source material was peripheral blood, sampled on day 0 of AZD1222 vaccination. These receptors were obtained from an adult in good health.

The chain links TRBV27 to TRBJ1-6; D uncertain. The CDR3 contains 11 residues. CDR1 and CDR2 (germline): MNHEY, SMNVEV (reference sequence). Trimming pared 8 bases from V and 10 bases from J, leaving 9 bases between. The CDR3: CASCSRSPLHF. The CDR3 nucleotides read TGTGCCAGCTGCAGTAGATCACCCCTCCACTTT.

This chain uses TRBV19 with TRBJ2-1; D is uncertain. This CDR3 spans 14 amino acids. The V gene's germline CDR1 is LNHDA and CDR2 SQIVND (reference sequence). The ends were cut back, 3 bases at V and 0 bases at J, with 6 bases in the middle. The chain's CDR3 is CASSMQNSYNEQFF. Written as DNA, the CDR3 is TGTGCCAGTAGTATGCAGAACTCCTACAATGAGCAGTTCTTC.

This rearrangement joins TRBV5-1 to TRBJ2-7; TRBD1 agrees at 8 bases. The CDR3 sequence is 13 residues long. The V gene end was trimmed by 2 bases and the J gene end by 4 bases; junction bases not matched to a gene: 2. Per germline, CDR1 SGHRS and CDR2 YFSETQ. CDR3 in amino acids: CASSFRQGYEQYF. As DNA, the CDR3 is TGCGCCAGCAGCTTTCGACAGGGGTACGAGCAGTACTTC.

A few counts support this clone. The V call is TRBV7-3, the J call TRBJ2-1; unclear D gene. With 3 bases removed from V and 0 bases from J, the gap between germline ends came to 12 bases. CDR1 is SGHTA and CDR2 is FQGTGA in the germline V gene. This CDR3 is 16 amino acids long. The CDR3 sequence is CASSLAPSSSYNEQFF. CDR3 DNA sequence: TGTGCCAGCAGCTTGGCTCCTTCGAGCTCCTACAATGAGCAGTTCTTC.

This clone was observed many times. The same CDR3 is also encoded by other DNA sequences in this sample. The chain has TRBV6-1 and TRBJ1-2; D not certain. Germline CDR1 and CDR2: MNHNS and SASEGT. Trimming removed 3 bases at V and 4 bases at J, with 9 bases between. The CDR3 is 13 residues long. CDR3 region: CASSEVSLYGYTF. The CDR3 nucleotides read TGTGCCAGCAGTGAGGTCAGTCTCTATGGCTACACCTTC.

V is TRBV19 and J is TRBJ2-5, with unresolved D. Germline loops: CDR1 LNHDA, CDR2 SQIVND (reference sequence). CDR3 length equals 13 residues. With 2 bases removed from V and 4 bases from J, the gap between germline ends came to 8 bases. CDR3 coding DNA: TGTGCCAGTAGTATAAGGGTTCCAGAGACCCAGTACTTC. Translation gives CASSIRVPETQYF.

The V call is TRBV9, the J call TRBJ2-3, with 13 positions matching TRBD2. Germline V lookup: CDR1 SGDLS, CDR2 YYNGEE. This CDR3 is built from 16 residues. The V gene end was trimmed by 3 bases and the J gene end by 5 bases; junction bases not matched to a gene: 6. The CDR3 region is CASSGGLAGAIDTQYF. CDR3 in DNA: TGTGCCAGCAGCGGCGGACTAGCGGGAGCGATAGATACGCAGTATTTT.

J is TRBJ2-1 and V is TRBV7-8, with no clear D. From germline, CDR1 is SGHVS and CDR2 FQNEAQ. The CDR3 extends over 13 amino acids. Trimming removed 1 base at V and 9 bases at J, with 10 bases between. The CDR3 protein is CASSLVGWGEQFF. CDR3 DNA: TGTGCCAGCAGCTTAGTGGGTTGGGGTGAGCAGTTCTTC.

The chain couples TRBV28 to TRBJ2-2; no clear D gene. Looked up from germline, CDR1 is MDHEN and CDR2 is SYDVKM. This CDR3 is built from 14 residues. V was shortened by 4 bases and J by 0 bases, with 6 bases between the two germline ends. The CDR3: CASSSLTNTGELFF. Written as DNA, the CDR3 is TGTGCCAGCAGTTCCCTGACGAACACCGGGGAGCTGTTTTTT. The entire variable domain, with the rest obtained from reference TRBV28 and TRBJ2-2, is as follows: DVKVTQSSRYLVKRTGEKVFLECVQDMDHENMFWYRQDPGLGLRLIYFSYDVKMKEKGDIPEGYSVSREKKERFSLILESASTNQTSMYLCASSSLTNTGELFFGEGSRLTVL.